These 17 T cell receptor beta chains share one sample of origin, sequenced in a study of T-cell memory formation after mild COVID-19. Each CDR3 protein is one row after TCRdb ran MiXCR on the 5' RACE reads. The sample has a few hundred thousand distinct CDR3 sequences, around 15% seen once. Source material: PBMCs or a T cell subset sorted from them (not recorded which). The source of these receptors is a man between 18 and 29 years old who had mild COVID-19 (a few samples of this study predate the infection). Cell type and time point are not known.

The V and J genes are TRBV20-1 and TRBJ2-1; D is unresolved. The CDR3 is 12 amino acids. V lost 5 bases and J lost 8, with 13 bases in between. In germline, CDR1 is DFQATT, CDR2 SNEGSKA (reference sequence). The CDR3 loop is CSADLNGDEQFF. The CDR3 coding sequence is TGCAGTGCTGACCTGAATGGGGATGAGCAGTTCTTC.

This clonotype was counted ten times or more. The rearrangement links TRBV5-1 to TRBJ2-1, with 7 bases lining up with TRBD2. The germline gives CDR1 SGHRS, CDR2 YFSETQ. V dropped 4 bases and J dropped 5; count of bases not matched to a gene: 9. The CDR3 spans 15 residues. CDR3 nucleotides: TGCGCCAGCAGCCTTCTGGGGGGGGTCCACAATGAGCAGTTCTTC. It codes for CASSLLGGVHNEQFF. Full variable domain (remainder filled in from reference TRBV5-1 and TRBJ2-1): KAGVTQTPRYLIKTRGQQVTLSCSPISGHRSVSWYQQTPGQGLQFLFEYFSETQRNKGNFPGRFSGRQFSNSRSEMNVSTLELGDSALYLCASSLLGGVHNEQFFGPGTRLTVL.

This clonotype showed up many times. The chain uses TRBV7-6 and TRBJ1-2, with D perhaps TRBD1 (5 bases). This CDR3 is built from 14 residues. The germline V gene has CDR1 SGHVS and CDR2 FNYEAQ. Trimming took 4 bases from V and 5 from J, leaving 14 bases between them. This chain's CDR3 is CASSSTAGSYGYTF. Written as DNA, the CDR3 is TGTGCCAGCAGCTCGACCGCAGGGTCGTATGGCTACACCTTC. Using reference TRBV7-6 and TRBJ1-2 for the parts outside the CDR3, the full variable domain is GAGVSQSPRYKVTKRGQDVALRCDPISGHVSLYWYRQALGQGPEFLTYFNYEAQQDKSGLPNDRFSAERPEGSISTLTIQRTEQRDSAMYRCASSSTAGSYGYTFGSGTRLTVV.

V usage is TRBV14 and J usage is TRBJ2-7; no reliable D call. With 6 bases removed from V and 9 bases from J, the gap between germline ends came to 15 bases. The CDR3 runs 12 residues. Per the germline V gene, CDR1 is SGHDN and CDR2 is FVKESK. For the CDR3, the DNA is TGTGCCAGCAGTATGGGCCGGGTGTGGCAGTACTTC. This gives the protein CASSMGRVWQYF.

V usage is TRBV7-3 and J usage is TRBJ1-1; 9 bases are a match to TRBD1. The CDR3 is made up of 13 amino acids. Germline V gene data show CDR1 as SGHTA and CDR2 as FQGTGA. With 11 bases clipped from V and 1 base from J, the junction kept 5 bases outside the gene matches. DNA of the CDR3: TGTGCCTCCTCGACAGGGGGGAACACTGAAGCTTTCTTT. It specifies CASSTGGNTEAFF.

CDR3 nucleotide sequence: TGTGCCACGGGGGACACCACAGATACGCAGTATTTT. Protein product: CATGDTTDTQYF. The gene calls are TRBV7-2 and TRBJ2-3, with D perhaps given as TRBD1 or TRBD2 (6 bases each). Germline V gene lookup returns CDR1 SGHTA and CDR2 FQGNSA. The CDR3 contains 12 residues. Deletions cut 10 bases from V and 2 bases from J, with 10 bases between.

This clonotype has at least ten counts. The chain is built from TRBV20-1 and TRBJ1-1; 9 nucleotides match TRBD1. The CDR3 extends over 15 amino acids. CDR1 and CDR2 from the germline V gene are DFQATT and SNEGSKA (reference sequence). Trimming took 2 bases from V and 4 from J; bases not matched to a gene: 8. This CDR3 reads CSARNGDREVTEAFF. CDR3 sequence (DNA): TGCAGTGCTAGAAATGGGGACAGGGAGGTCACTGAAGCTTTCTTT.

This clonotype was found many times. The J gene is TRBJ2-5, the V gene TRBV4-1, with 7 positions matching TRBD2. This CDR3 has 18 amino acids. Germline trimming cut 4 bases from V and 3 bases from J; bases unmatched to any gene: 17. From germline, CDR1 is MGHRA and CDR2 YSYEKL. Here the CDR3 reads CASSPIAALAAKKETQYF. CDR3 nucleotides: TGCGCCAGCAGCCCCATCGCGGCTCTAGCGGCGAAGAAAGAGACCCAGTACTTC.

The genes are TRBV29-1 and TRBJ2-4; D may be TRBD2 (5 bases). Trimming removed 0 bases at V and 1 base at J, with 16 bases between. The CDR3 sequence is 17 residues long. Germline CDR1 is SQVTM and CDR2 is ANQGSEA. The CDR3 loop is CSVEDRPGTRAKNIQYF. The CDR3 DNA follows: TGCAGCGTTGAAGATCGTCCCGGTACTAGGGCCAAAAACATTCAGTACTTC.

CDR3 in amino acids: CSVTFMNTEAFF. In DNA form, the CDR3 reads TGCAGCGTTACGTTCATGAACACTGAAGCTTTCTTT. The chain uses TRBV29-1 and TRBJ1-1; D remains ambiguous. The CDR3 has 12 amino acids. V lost 5 bases and J lost 0, with 7 bases in between. Germline V lookup: CDR1 SQVTM, CDR2 ANQGSEA.

V and J are TRBV7-9 and TRBJ1-1; 9 nucleotides line up with TRBD1. The CDR3 length is 14 residues. The J segment lost 5 bases and the V segment lost 5 bases, leaving 6 bases of the junction unmatched. CDR1 and CDR2 from the germline V gene are SEHNR and FQNEAQ (reference sequence). The chain's CDR3 is CASSPGQGRTEAFF. In DNA form, the CDR3 reads TGTGCCAGCAGCCCAGGACAGGGGCGTACTGAAGCTTTCTTT.

This clonotype was found a few times. Written as DNA, the CDR3 is TGTGCCAGCAGCGTCTGGCTCCAGGGGGGTGAGCAGTTCTTC. This codes for CASSVWLQGGEQFF. This chain links TRBV9 with TRBJ2-1, with a possible D match to TRBD1 (7 bases). From germline, CDR1 is SGDLS and CDR2 YYNGEE. V lost 2 bases and J 9 bases, leaving 15 bases between the germline ends. The CDR3 covers 14 residues.

The J gene is TRBJ2-3, the V gene TRBV7-2, with D unresolved. V was clipped by 0 bases and J by 0 bases, with 10 bases between them. This CDR3 region has 16 residues. The germline gives CDR1 SGHTA, CDR2 FQGNSA. The CDR3 loop is CASSLAASPSTDTQYF. The CDR3 DNA reads as TGTGCCAGCAGCTTAGCGGCGTCACCTAGCACAGATACGCAGTATTTT.

A few counts support this clonotype. V gene TRBV20-1 combines with J gene TRBJ2-2; 7 nucleotides align to TRBD2. Germline V gene sequence: CDR1 DFQATT, CDR2 SNEGSKA (reference sequence). V trimming: 7 bases; J trimming: 0 bases; junction bases outside the gene matches: 2. The CDR3 has 13 residues. As DNA, the CDR3 is TGCAGTGGGGGAGGGACGAACACCGGGGAGCTGTTTTTT. Translating it yields CSGGGTNTGELFF.

There are a few counts of this clonotype. One end of the junction fails to match germline, which may point to a read error. This chain connects TRBV6-2 or TRBV6-3 to TRBJ1-1; TRBD1 aligns across 10 bases. This CDR3 has 16 residues. Germline values: CDR1 MNHEY, CDR2 SVGEGT. This CDR3 is CASSDSRTGGLTEAFF. The CDR3 DNA reads as TGTGCCAGCAGTGACTCTCGGACAGGGGGTTTGACTGAAGCTTTCTTT.

This clonotype was recorded a few times. The chain recombines TRBV15 with TRBJ1-6, with TRBD1 matching 9 bases. CDR3 length: 15 amino acids. Germline V CDR1 and CDR2: LNHNV, YYDKDF (reference sequence). V lost 1 base and J lost 10; bases outside the gene matches: 5. CDR3 in amino acids: CATSRVAGQGSPLHF. The DNA of the CDR3 is TGTGCCACCAGCAGAGTAGCGGGACAGGGATCACCCCTCCACTTT. The entire variable domain, with the rest obtained from reference TRBV15 and TRBJ1-6, is as follows: DAMVIQNPRYQVTQFGKPVTLSCSQTLNHNVMYWYQQKSSQAPKLLFHYYDKDFNNEADTPDNFQSRRPNTSFCFLDIRSPGLGDTAMYLCATSRVAGQGSPLHFGNGTRLTVT.

This clonotype was observed a few times. CDR3 sequence: CSAVGRGSADTQYF. In DNA, the CDR3 is TGCAGTGCTGTCGGCAGGGGTAGCGCAGATACGCAGTATTTT. The J gene is TRBJ2-3, the V gene TRBV20-1; possible D gene TRBD1, 6 bases. CDR1 DFQATT and CDR2 SNEGSKA come from the germline V gene (reference sequence). V was clipped by 5 bases and J by 4 bases, with 16 bases between them. The CDR3 loop spans 14 amino acids.